Presented here are 7 T cell receptor beta chains from one specimen sequenced in a study of T cells in localized non-small cell lung cancer. Generated by immunoSEQ multiplex PCR, the TCRdb table keeps only in-frame clones and is missing some. Among 2,500 to 3,000 clones listed, roughly a fifth were seen once. The sequencing here drew on lung tumor tissue, taken before any cancer treatment. The receptors shown here come from a woman between 35 and 70 years old with stage I lung adenocarcinoma.

A word on this clone: One end of the junction varies from germline; a read error may be responsible. The rearrangement joins TRBV7-6 to TRBJ2-2, with D possibly matching TRBD2 (6 bases). This CDR3 is 14 amino acids long. Germline-derived CDR1 and CDR2 are SGHVS and FNYEAQ. CDR3 nucleotides: TGTGCTAGCAGCTACGGGGGTGGTACCGGGGAGCTGTTTTTT. Its translation: CASSYGGGTGELFF. Combining the CDR3 with reference TRBV7-6 and TRBJ2-2 gives the whole variable domain GAGVSQSPRYKVTKRGQDVALRCDPISGHVSLYWYRQALGQGPEFLTYFNYEAQQDKSGLPNDRFSAERPEGSISTLTIQRTEQRDSAMYRCASSYGGGTGELFFGEGSRLTVL.

This clone has more than one count but fewer than ten. The V gene is TRBV9, the J gene TRBJ2-3; TRBD2 agrees at 7 bases. The CDR3 covers 17 residues. Germline CDR1 reads SGDLS; CDR2 reads YYNGEE. V lost 1 base to trimming and J lost 0 bases; unmatched junction nucleotides: 8. In nucleotides, the CDR3 is TGTGCCAGCAGCGTAAGCCGGGGGGTTGGGAGCACAGATACGCAGTATTTT. Translated, it gives CASSVSRGVGSTDTQYF.

This clone was recorded a few times. The rearrangement uses TRBV11-3 and TRBJ1-1; D may be TRBD1 (6 bases). V lost 5 bases, J lost 1 base, and 11 bases lay in between. Germline V gives CDR1 SGHNT, CDR2 YENEEA. This CDR3 has 14 residues. CDR3 sequence reads: CASSPQQGNTEAFF. As DNA, the CDR3 is TGTGCCAGCAGCCCGCAACAGGGGAACACTGAAGCTTTCTTT.

DNA for the CDR3: TGTGCCAGCAGTTACTCAAGGCAGGGGGCGGGTGGCTACACCTTC. Protein: CASSYSRQGAGGYTF. The chain uses TRBV6-8 and TRBJ1-2; 8 bases fit TRBD1. The J segment lost 7 bases and the V segment lost 0 bases, leaving 7 bases of the junction unmatched. The CDR3 is 15 residues long. Germline V gene data show CDR1 as MNHGY and CDR2 as SAAAGT.

Relative to its sample, this clone is medium-sized. The chain joins TRBV11-3 to TRBJ1-1; D may be TRBD1 (5 bases). From germline, CDR1 is SGHNT and CDR2 YENEEA. The V end was cut by 1 base, the J end by 1 base, with 13 bases between. This CDR3 comprises 16 residues. DNA for the CDR3: TGTGCCAGCAGCTTAGGAAGGGGCCGCGGGAACACTGAAGCTTTCTTT. Its translation: CASSLGRGRGNTEAFF.

This clone is categorized as medium-sized. This sequence joins TRBV19 and TRBJ1-4, with a weak D call TRBD1 (6 bases). V was pared by 5 bases and J by 4 bases, with 8 bases between. Germline-derived CDR1 and CDR2 are LNHDA and SQIVND (reference sequence). The CDR3 spans 13 residues. The CDR3 DNA reads TGTGCCAGTAGTCGGACAGTTAATGAAAAACTGTTTTTT. It yields the protein CASSRTVNEKLFF. Based on the CDR3 plus reference TRBV19 and TRBJ1-4, the full variable domain is DGGITQSPKYLFRKEGQNVTLSCEQNLNHDAMYWYRQDPGQGLRLIYYSQIVNDFQKGDIAEGYSVSREKKESFPLTVTSAQKNPTAFYLCASSRTVNEKLFFGSGTQLSVL.

This clone has a handful of counts. The chain carries TRBV2 and TRBJ2-3; D is unresolved. CDR3 length equals 14 residues. V was pared by 5 bases and J by 2 bases, with 11 bases between. CDR1 is SNHLY, CDR2 FYNNEI, per germline. The CDR3 protein is CASSPPDHTDTQYF. The CDR3 nucleotides are TGTGCCAGCAGTCCCCCCGACCACACAGATACGCAGTATTTT.